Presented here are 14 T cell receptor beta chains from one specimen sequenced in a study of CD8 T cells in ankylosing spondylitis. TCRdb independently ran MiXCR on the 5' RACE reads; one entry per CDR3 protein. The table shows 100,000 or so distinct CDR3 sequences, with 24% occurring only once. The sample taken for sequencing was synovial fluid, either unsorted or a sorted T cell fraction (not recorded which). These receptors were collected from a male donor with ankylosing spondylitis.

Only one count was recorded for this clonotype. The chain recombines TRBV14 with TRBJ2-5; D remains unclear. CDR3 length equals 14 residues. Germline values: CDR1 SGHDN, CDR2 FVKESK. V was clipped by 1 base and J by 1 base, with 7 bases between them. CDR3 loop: CASSQGVRQETQYF. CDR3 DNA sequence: TGTGCCAGCAGCCAAGGGGTACGCCAAGAGACCCAGTACTTC.

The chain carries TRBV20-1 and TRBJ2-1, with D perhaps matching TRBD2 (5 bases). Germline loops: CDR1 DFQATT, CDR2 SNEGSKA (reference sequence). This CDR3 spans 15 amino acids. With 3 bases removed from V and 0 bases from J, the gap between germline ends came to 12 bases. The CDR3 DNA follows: TGCAGTGCTAGTGGAGCGGTTAGCTCCTACAATGAGCAGTTCTTC. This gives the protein CSASGAVSSYNEQFF.

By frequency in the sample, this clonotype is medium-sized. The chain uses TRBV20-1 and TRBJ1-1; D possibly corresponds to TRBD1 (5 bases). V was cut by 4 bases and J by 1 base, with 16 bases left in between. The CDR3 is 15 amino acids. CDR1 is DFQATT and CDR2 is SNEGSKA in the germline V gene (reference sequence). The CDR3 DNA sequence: TGCAGTGCTACCGGGGCAGACGCAGGGAACACTGAAGCTTTCTTT. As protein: CSATGADAGNTEAFF.

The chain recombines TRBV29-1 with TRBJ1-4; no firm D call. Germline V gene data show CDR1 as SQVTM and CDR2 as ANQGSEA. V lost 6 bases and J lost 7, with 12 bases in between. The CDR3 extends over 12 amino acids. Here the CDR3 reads CSVLSGGEKLFF. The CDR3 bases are TGCAGCGTCCTCTCGGGAGGTGAAAAACTGTTTTTT.

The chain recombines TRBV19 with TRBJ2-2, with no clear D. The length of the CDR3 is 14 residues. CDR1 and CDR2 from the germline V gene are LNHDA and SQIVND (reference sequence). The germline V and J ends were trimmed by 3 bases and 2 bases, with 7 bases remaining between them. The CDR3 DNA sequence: TGTGCCAGTAGTATCCCCCGAAACACCGGGGAGCTGTTTTTT. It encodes CASSIPRNTGELFF.

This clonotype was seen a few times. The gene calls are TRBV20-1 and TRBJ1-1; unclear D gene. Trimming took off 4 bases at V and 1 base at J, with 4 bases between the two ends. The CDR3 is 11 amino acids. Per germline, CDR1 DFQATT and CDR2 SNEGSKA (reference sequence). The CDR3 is CSAIGNTEAFF. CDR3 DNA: TGCAGTGCTATCGGGAACACTGAAGCTTTCTTT.

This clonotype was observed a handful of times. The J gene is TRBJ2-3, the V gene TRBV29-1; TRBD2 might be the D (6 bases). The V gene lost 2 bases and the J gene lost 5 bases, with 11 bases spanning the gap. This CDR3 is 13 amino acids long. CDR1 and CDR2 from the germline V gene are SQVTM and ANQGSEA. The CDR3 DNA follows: TGCAGCGTTGAAACGGGAGTGAGAGATACGCAGTATTTT. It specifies CSVETGVRDTQYF.

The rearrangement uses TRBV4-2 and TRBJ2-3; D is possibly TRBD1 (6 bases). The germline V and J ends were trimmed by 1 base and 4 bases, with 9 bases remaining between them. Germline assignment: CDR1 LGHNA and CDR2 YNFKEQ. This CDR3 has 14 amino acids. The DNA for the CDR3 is TGTGCCAGCAGCCAAGGAGGGGGAGCAGATACGCAGTATTTT. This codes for CASSQGGGADTQYF.

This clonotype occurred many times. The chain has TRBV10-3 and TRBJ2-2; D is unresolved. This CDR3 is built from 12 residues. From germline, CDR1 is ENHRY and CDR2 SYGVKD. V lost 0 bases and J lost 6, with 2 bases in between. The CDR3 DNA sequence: TGTGCCATCAGTGAGTCGGCCGGGGAGCTGTTTTTT. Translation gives CAISESAGELFF.

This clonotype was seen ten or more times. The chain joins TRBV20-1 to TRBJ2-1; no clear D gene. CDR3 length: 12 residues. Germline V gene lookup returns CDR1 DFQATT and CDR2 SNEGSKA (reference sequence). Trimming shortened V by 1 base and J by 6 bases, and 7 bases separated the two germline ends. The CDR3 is CSARGSSNEQFF. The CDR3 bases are TGCAGTGCTAGAGGTAGCAGCAATGAGCAGTTCTTC.

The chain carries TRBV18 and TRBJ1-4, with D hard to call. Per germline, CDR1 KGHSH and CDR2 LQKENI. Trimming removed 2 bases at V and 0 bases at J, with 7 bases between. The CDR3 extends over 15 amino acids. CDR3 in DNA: TGTGCCAGCTCACCAGCACCCGCAACTAATGAAAAACTGTTTTTT. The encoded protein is CASSPAPATNEKLFF. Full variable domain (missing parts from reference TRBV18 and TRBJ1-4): NAGVMQNPRHLVRRRGQEARLRCSPMKGHSHVYWYRQLPEEGLKFMVYLQKENIIDESGMPKERFSAEFPKEGPSILRIQQVVRGDSAAYFCASSPAPATNEKLFFGSGTQLSVL.

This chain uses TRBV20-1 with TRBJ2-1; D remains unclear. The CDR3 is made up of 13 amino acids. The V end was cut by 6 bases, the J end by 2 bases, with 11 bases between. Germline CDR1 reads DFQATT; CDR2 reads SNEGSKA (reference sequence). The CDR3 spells CSAQDQTYNEQFF. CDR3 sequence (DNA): TGCAGTGCCCAGGACCAAACCTACAATGAGCAGTTCTTC.

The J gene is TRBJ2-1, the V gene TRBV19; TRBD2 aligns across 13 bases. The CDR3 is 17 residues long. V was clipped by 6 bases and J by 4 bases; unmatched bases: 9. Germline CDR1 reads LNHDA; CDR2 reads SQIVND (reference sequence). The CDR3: CASRRGLAGTPYNEQFF. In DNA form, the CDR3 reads TGTGCCAGTAGACGGGGACTAGCGGGAACCCCTTACAATGAGCAGTTCTTC. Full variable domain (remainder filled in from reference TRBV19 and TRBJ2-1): DGGITQSPKYLFRKEGQNVTLSCEQNLNHDAMYWYRQDPGQGLRLIYYSQIVNDFQKGDIAEGYSVSREKKESFPLTVTSAQKNPTAFYLCASRRGLAGTPYNEQFFGPGTRLTVL.

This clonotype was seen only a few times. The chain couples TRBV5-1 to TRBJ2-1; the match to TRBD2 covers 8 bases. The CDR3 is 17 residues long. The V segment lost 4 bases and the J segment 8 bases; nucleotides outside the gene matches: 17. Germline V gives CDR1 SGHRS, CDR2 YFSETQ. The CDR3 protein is CASSDAHGSGGRDEQFF. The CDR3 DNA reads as TGCGCCAGCAGCGACGCCCATGGGAGCGGGGGCAGGGATGAGCAGTTCTTC. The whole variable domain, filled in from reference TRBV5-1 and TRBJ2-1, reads KAGVTQTPRYLIKTRGQQVTLSCSPISGHRSVSWYQQTPGQGLQFLFEYFSETQRNKGNFPGRFSGRQFSNSRSEMNVSTLELGDSALYLCASSDAHGSGGRDEQFFGPGTRLTVL.